Sequencing of this T cell receptor (beta chain) was carried out in a study of regulatory T cells in long-lasting Graves disease. Study-wide results and caveats: Comparison showed that persistent patients shared more public clonotypes (about 2,600) than new patients (approximately 1,000).

Combining iRepertoire HTBI primers with Arm-PCR of CDR3 regions, the authors built TCR beta libraries. TCRdb independently ran MiXCR on the multiplex PCR reads; one entry per CDR3 protein. The table lists more than 450,000 distinct CDR3 sequences, around 12% of them singletons. The CDR3 has 13 amino acids. Germline CDR1 MDHEN, CDR2 SYDVKM. The V end lost 6 bases, the J end lost 10 bases, and 18 bases lay between the germline ends. As for time point: newly diagnosed GD, antithyroid drugs for less than 3 months. The authors made the TCR library using RNA they extracted from PBMCs. Comments on this clonotype: What it recognizes is unknown.

In addition, the sample was reused for a study of T cells in Graves' hyperthyroidism and ophthalmopathy. This second study says: Researchers defined stable Graves' hyperthyroidism as no ophthalmopathy progression within 18 months.

Sequencing used peripheral blood mononuclear cells (PBMCs), obtained at new diagnosis, from a patient treated with antithyroid drugs. The gene calls are TRBV28 and TRBJ2-5; unclear D gene. The receptor was derived from a woman in her thirties with Graves disease. The CDR3 loop is CASRETDPQIQYF. The DNA of the CDR3 is TGTGCCAGCAGGGAAACGGACCCCCAGATCCAGTACTTC.